This T cell receptor (beta chain) was profiled in a study of identical twins. Whole-study findings and limits: Abundant beta clonotypes from cord blood had fewer insertions, unlike memory repertoires, which showed none.

About this clonotype: Its antigen remains unknown.

From the 5' RACE reads, TCRdb called clonotypes with MiXCR, one entry per CDR3 protein. There are 700,000 or so distinct CDR3 sequences in the sample; under 9% occur only once, and 0.75% to 1% lies in the top ten. This CDR3 comprises 15 residues. In germline, CDR1 is DFQATT, CDR2 SNEGSKA (reference sequence). Trimming removed 0 bases at V and 0 bases at J, with 11 bases between. The sample was also reused in another study, on yellow fever vaccine responses in identical twins.

This rearrangement joins TRBV20-1 to TRBJ1-1; D might be TRBD1 (6 bases). The sequence was obtained from a young woman in good health. The sample taken for sequencing was PBMCs. CDR3 bases: TGCAGTGCTAGAGATCTTGACAGGTTGAACACTGAAGCTTTCTTT. Protein sequence: CSARDLDRLNTEAFF.